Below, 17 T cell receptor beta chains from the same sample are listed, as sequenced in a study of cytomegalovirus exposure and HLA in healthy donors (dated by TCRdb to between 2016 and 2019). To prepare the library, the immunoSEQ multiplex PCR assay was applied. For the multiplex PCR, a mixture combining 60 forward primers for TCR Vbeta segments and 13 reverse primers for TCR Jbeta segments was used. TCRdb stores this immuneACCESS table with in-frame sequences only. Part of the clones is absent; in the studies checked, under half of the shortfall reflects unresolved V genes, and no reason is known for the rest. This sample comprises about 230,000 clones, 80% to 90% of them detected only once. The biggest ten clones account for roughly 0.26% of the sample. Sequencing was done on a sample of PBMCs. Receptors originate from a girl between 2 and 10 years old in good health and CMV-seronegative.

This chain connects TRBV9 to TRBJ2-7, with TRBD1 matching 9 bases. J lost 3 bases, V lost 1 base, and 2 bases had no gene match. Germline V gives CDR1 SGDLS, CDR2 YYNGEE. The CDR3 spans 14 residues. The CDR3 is CASSVRDRDYEQYF. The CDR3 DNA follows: TGTGCCAGCAGCGTAAGGGACAGGGACTACGAGCAGTACTTC.

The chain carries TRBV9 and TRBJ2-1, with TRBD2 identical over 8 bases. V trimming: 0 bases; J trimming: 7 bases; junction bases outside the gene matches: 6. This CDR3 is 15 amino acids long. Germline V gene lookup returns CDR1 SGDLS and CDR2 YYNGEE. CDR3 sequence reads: CASSVGGGPPNEQFF. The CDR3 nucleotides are TGTGCCAGCAGCGTAGGCGGGGGGCCCCCTAATGAGCAGTTCTTC.

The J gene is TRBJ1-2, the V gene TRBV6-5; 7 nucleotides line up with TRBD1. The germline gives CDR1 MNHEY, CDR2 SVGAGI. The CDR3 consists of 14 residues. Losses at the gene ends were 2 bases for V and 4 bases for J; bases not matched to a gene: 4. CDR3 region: CASSYDRAVYGYTF. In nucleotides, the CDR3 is TGTGCCAGCAGTTACGACAGGGCAGTCTATGGCTACACCTTC.

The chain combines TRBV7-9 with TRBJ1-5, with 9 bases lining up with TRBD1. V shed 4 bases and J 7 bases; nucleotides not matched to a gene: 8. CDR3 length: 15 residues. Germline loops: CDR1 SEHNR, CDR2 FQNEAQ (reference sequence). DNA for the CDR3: TGTGCCAGCAGCTCGTCTGACAGGGGGGACCAGCCCCAGCATTTT. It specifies CASSSSDRGDQPQHF. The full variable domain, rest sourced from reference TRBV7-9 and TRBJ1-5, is DTGVSQNPRHKITKRGQNVTFRCDPISEHNRLYWYRQTLGQGPEFLTYFQNEAQLEKSRLLSDRFSAERPKGSFSTLEIQRTEQGDSAMYLCASSSSDRGDQPQHFGDGTRLSIL.

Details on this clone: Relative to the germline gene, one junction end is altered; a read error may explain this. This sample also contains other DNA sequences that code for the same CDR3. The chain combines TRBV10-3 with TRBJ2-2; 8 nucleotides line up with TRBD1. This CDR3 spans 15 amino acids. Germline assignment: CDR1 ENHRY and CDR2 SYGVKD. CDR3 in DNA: TGTGCCATCAGGGGGACAGGCGCGAACACCGGGGAGCTCTTTTTT. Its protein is CAIRGTGANTGELFF.

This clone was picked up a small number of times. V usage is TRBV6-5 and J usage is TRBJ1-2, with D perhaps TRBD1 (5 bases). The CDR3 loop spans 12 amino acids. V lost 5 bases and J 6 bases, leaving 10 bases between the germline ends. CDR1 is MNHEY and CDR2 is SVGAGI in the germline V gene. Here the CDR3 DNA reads TGTGCCAGCAGTCAGGGAGGGAATGGCTACACCTTC. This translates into CASSQGGNGYTF.

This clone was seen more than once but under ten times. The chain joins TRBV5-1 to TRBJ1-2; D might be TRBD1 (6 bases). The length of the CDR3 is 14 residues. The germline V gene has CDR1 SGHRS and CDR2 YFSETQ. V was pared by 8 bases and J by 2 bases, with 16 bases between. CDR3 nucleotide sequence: TGCGCCAGTAGTACGGGGGGCCGAAACTATGGCTACACCTTC. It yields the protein CASSTGGRNYGYTF.

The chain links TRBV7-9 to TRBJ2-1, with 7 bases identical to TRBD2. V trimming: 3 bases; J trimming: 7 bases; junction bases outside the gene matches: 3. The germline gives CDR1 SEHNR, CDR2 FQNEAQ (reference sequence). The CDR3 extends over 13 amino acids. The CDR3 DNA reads TGTGCCAGCAGCTTCGGTAGCGGGAATGAGCAGTTCTTC. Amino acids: CASSFGSGNEQFF.

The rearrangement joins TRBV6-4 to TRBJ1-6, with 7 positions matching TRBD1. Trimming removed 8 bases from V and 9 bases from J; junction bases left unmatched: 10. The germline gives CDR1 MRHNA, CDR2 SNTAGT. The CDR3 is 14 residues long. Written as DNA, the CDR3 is TGTGCCAGCCGGGACAGTCTGGAGGGTTCACCCCTCCACTTT. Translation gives CASRDSLEGSPLHF.

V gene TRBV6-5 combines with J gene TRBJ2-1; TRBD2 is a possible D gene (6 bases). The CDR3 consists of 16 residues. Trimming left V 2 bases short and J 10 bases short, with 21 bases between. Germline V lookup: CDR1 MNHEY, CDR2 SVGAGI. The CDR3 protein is CASSYLRDWGVPEQFF. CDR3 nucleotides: TGTGCCAGCAGTTACCTCCGGGACTGGGGGGTTCCAGAGCAGTTCTTC.

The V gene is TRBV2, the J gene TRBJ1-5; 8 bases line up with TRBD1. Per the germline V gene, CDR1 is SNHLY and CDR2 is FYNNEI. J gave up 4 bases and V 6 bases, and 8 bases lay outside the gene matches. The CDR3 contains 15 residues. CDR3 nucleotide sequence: TGTGCCAGCAGCGATCAGGGACAGGAAAATCAGCCCCAGCATTTT. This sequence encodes CASSDQGQENQPQHF.

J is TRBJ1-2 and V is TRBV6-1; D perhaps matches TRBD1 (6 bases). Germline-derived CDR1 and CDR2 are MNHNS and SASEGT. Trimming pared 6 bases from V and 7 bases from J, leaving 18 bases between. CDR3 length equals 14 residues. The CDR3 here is CASRGSGAGGGYTF. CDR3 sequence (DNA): TGTGCCAGCAGGGGCTCGGGGGCGGGGGGTGGCTACACCTTC.

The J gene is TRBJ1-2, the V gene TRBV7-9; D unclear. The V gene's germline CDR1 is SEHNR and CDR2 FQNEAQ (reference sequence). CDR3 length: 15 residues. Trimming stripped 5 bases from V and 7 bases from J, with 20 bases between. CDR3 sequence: CASSAKGEKSAGYTF. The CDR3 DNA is TGTGCCAGCAGCGCAAAGGGAGAGAAATCGGCTGGCTACACCTTC.

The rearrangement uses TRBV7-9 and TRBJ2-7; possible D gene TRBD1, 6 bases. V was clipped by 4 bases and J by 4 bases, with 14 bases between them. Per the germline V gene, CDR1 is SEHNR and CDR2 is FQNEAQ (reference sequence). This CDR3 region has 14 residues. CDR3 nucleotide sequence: TGTGCCAGCAGCTCCCGGGACACGTCGTACGAGCAGTACTTC. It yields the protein CASSSRDTSYEQYF.

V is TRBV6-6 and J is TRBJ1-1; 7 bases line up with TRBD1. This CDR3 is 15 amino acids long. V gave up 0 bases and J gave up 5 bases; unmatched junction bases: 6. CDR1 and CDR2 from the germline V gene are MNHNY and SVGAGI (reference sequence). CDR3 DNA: TGTGCCAGCAGTTACTCGAAAGGGGGCGGGACTGAAGCTTTCTTT. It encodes CASSYSKGGGTEAFF.

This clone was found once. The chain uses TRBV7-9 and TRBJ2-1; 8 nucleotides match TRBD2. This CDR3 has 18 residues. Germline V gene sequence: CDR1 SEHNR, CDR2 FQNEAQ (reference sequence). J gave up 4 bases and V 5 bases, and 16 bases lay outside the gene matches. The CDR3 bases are TGTGCCAGCAGCCCCCTTGAGGGGGTAGCGGGGAGGTACAATGAGCAGTTCTTC. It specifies CASSPLEGVAGRYNEQFF.

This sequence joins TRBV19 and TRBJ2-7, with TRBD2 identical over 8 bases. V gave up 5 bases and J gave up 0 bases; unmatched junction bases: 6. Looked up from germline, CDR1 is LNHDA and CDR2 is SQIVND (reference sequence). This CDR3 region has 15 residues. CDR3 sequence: CASSPPTSDSYEQYF. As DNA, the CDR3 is TGTGCCAGTAGTCCACCGACTAGCGACTCCTACGAGCAGTACTTC. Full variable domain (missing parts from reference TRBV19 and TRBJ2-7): DGGITQSPKYLFRKEGQNVTLSCEQNLNHDAMYWYRQDPGQGLRLIYYSQIVNDFQKGDIAEGYSVSREKKESFPLTVTSAQKNPTAFYLCASSPPTSDSYEQYFGPGTRLTVT.